This TCR beta chain was obtained from a study of CD8+ T cells in alopecia areata. Treatment denoted: oral pan-JAK inhibitor, 5-10 mg twice daily. This CDR3 contains 18 residues. J lost 4 bases, V lost 3 bases, and 11 bases had no gene match. Germline lookup yields CDR1 SGHTA and CDR2 FQGNSA. Sequencing templates came from extracted RNA that was reverse transcribed into cDNA. Profiled with immunoSEQ multiplex PCR; TCRdb holds only in-frame clones, not every one. The sample yields 150,000 to 200,000 clones, under 80% seen once. The rearrangement joins TRBV7-2 to TRBJ2-3; 12 positions agree with TRBD2. The sample was CD4+ T cells sorted from blood, taken around week 50, from a patient treated with tofacitinib. The TCR originated in a human donor with alopecia areata. The CDR3 region is CASSFSSSGGAWSDTQYF. The CDR3 nucleotides read TGTGCCAGCAGCTTTTCGTCTAGCGGGGGGGCGTGGTCAGATACGCAGTATTTT. Drawing the rest from reference TRBV7-2 and TRBJ2-3, the complete variable domain is GAGVSQSPSNKVTEKGKDVELRCDPISGHTALYWYRQSLGQGLEFLIYFQGNSAPDKSGLPSDRFSAERTGGSVSTLTIQRTQQEDSAVYLCASSFSSSGGAWSDTQYFGPGTRLTVL.